The 21 T cell receptor beta chains listed next were all sequenced from one sample in a study of PD-1 blockade in classical Hodgkin lymphoma. The time point was: cycle 4 day 1 (C4D1), after 6 weeks of nivolumab. Patients all relapsed after autologous stem cell transplantation, and there was variation in brentuximab vedotin exposure. CD4+ T cells were purified from thawed PBMCs by negative selection. The repertoire was sequenced with immunoSEQ multiplex PCR; TCRdb's copy has only in-frame clones and lacks some. This sample carries 25,000 to 35,000 clones, less than 80% of them seen once, and the ten largest clones take roughly 0.52%. Material: CD4+ T cells from blood, obtained before the fourth cycle of nivolumab. The receptors shown here come from a human donor with classical Hodgkin lymphoma.

This chain links TRBV18 with TRBJ2-5; TRBD2 agrees at 10 bases. The CDR3 contains 16 residues. The V and J ends lost 4 bases and 4 bases, in that order; junction bases with no gene match: 9. CDR1 is KGHSH, CDR2 LQKENI, per germline. The CDR3 DNA is TGTGCCAGCTCACAACAAAGCGGGGGGGCCCTAGAGACCCAGTACTTC. Protein: CASSQQSGGALETQYF.

This clone was recorded once. The V and J genes are TRBV2 and TRBJ1-5; the match to TRBD1 covers 10 bases. The germline V gene has CDR1 SNHLY and CDR2 FYNNEI. The trim removed 9 bases at V and 2 bases at J, leaving 4 bases unmatched. The CDR3 has 14 amino acids. The CDR3 is CARGTGVGNQPQHF. The CDR3 nucleotides read TGTGCCAGGGGGACAGGGGTGGGCAATCAGCCCCAGCATTTT.

The gene calls are TRBV28 and TRBJ1-5; TRBD1 is a possible D gene (6 bases). Trimming shortened V by 8 bases and J by 5 bases, and 16 bases separated the two germline ends. Germline CDR1 is MDHEN and CDR2 is SYDVKM. The CDR3 is 14 amino acids. The chain's CDR3 is CASGREGGHQPQHF. CDR3 nucleotide sequence: TGTGCCAGCGGCCGAGAGGGGGGCCATCAGCCCCAGCATTTT.

The rearrangement uses TRBV10-3 and TRBJ1-2; D is uncertain. The CDR3 contains 17 residues. CDR1 and CDR2 (germline): ENHRY, SYGVKD. V dropped 2 bases and J dropped 4 bases, with 20 bases sitting between them. CDR3 in DNA: TGTGCCATCAGTGAGACAGTCGTGTTGTTTCGGGGCTATGGCTACACCTTC. The encoded protein is CAISETVVLFRGYGYTF.

On this clone: Other DNA sequences of this sample code for an identical CDR3. The chain combines TRBV20-1 with TRBJ2-5, with D unclear. Germline V lookup: CDR1 DFQATT, CDR2 SNEGSKA (reference sequence). Trimming took 5 bases from V and 0 from J, leaving 4 bases between them. This CDR3 has 11 amino acids. The CDR3 DNA reads as TGCAGTGCTGAGTACCAAGAGACCCAGTACTTC. It codes for CSAEYQETQYF.

The chain joins TRBV28 to TRBJ2-3; TRBD2 agrees at 9 bases. This CDR3 comprises 18 residues. Per germline, CDR1 MDHEN and CDR2 SYDVKM. Unmatched junction bases numbered 12, after V lost 1 base and J lost 4 bases. The CDR3, as DNA: TGTGCCAGCAGTTTATCCCGGAGGGCAAGCGGGAGGCCAGATACGCAGTATTTT. It encodes CASSLSRRASGRPDTQYF.

This clone was found once. This chain connects TRBV10-2 to TRBJ2-7, with D possibly TRBD2 on 5 matching bases. Germline V gene data show CDR1 as WSHSY and CDR2 as SAAADI. Trimming pared 8 bases from V and 3 bases from J, leaving 14 bases between. The CDR3 is 13 amino acids. The CDR3 reads CASRSSGGYEQYF. The CDR3 DNA follows: TGCGCCAGCCGATCAAGCGGAGGCTACGAGCAGTACTTC.

The chain links TRBV25-1 to TRBJ1-2; D gene ambiguous. V was clipped by 4 bases and J by 2 bases, with 8 bases between them. CDR1 and CDR2 from the germline V gene are MGHDK and SYGVNS. The CDR3 sequence is 13 residues long. CDR3 residues: CASSVWTNYGYTF. The CDR3 coding sequence is TGTGCCAGCAGTGTTTGGACCAACTATGGCTACACCTTC.

Written as DNA, the CDR3 is TGCGCCAGGAGTACTAAACCCTCGAAGGGGGCCCGCCCGAACACCGGGGAGCTGTTTTTT. Encoded protein: CARSTKPSKGARPNTGELFF. V is TRBV5-1 and J is TRBJ2-2; 7 nucleotides align to TRBD1. J lost 0 bases, V lost 8 bases, and 22 bases had no gene match. CDR1 SGHRS and CDR2 YFSETQ come from the germline V gene. This CDR3 is 20 amino acids long. Variable domain in full (rest from reference TRBV5-1 and TRBJ2-2): KAGVTQTPRYLIKTRGQQVTLSCSPISGHRSVSWYQQTPGQGLQFLFEYFSETQRNKGNFPGRFSGRQFSNSRSEMNVSTLELGDSALYLCARSTKPSKGARPNTGELFFGEGSRLTVL.

The chain carries TRBV9 and TRBJ1-2; 7 bases match TRBD1. The germline gives CDR1 SGDLS, CDR2 YYNGEE. The V gene end was trimmed by 3 bases and the J gene end by 4 bases; junction bases not matched to a gene: 6. This CDR3 comprises 14 residues. CDR3 region: CASSDRDRAYGYTF. Here the CDR3 DNA reads TGTGCCAGCAGCGATCGTGACAGGGCCTATGGCTACACCTTC. The full variable domain, completed using reference TRBV9 and TRBJ1-2, is DSGVTQTPKHLITATGQRVTLRCSPRSGDLSVYWYQQSLDQGLQFLIQYYNGEERAKGNILERFSAQQFPDLHSELNLSSLELGDSALYFCASSDRDRAYGYTFGSGTRLTVV.

V usage is TRBV6-6 and J usage is TRBJ2-1; 7 bases are shared with TRBD1. The CDR3 sequence is 14 residues long. Germline V gene lookup returns CDR1 MNHNY and CDR2 SVGAGI (reference sequence). V was pared by 7 bases and J by 8 bases, with 11 bases of the junction left unmatched. The CDR3 DNA reads as TGTGCCAGCAATCGAGACAGGGTTTTACATGAGCAGTTCTTC. Protein sequence: CASNRDRVLHEQFF.

This chain joins TRBV6-5 and TRBJ2-5; 7 bases line up with TRBD2. This CDR3 is built from 16 residues. Germline V gene data show CDR1 as MNHEY and CDR2 as SVGAGI. Trimming took 2 bases from V and 6 from J; bases not matched to a gene: 12. The DNA of the CDR3 is TGTGCCAGCAGTTACCATGGGGGGGGATCTAGGAAGACCCAGTACTTC. Residues: CASSYHGGGSRKTQYF.

The chain carries TRBV7-2 and TRBJ1-1; D remains unclear. The CDR3 sequence is 13 residues long. Looked up from germline, CDR1 is SGHTA and CDR2 is FQGNSA. Trimming stripped 1 base from V and 4 bases from J, with 7 bases between. This chain's CDR3 is CASSLGWGTEAFF. The CDR3 region has the DNA TGTGCCAGCAGCTTAGGGTGGGGCACTGAAGCTTTCTTT.

The chain is built from TRBV18 and TRBJ1-1; TRBD1 might be the D (5 bases). Germline V gene lookup returns CDR1 KGHSH and CDR2 LQKENI. The CDR3 sequence is 13 residues long. The V and J ends lost 6 bases and 4 bases respectively, with 12 bases between them. In DNA form, the CDR3 reads TGTGCCAGCTCCCGGCAGGGCGCCACTGAAGCTTTCTTT. The encoded protein is CASSRQGATEAFF.

This clone has only a few counts. The genes are TRBV5-4 and TRBJ1-2; perhaps TRBD1 as D (6 bases). Germline assignment: CDR1 SGHNT and CDR2 YYREEE (reference sequence). V was shortened by 0 bases and J by 4 bases, with 10 bases between the two germline ends. The CDR3 is 14 residues long. The CDR3 sequence is CASSLGQGSYGYTF. The CDR3 nucleotides read TGTGCCAGCAGCTTGGGGCAGGGGAGCTATGGCTACACCTTC.

The gene calls are TRBV5-1 and TRBJ1-3; D is unclear. The CDR3 consists of 13 residues. V was trimmed by 0 bases and J by 0 bases, leaving 1 base between them. Germline loops: CDR1 SGHRS, CDR2 YFSETQ. CDR3 loop: CASSLDSGNTIYF. DNA of the CDR3: TGCGCCAGCAGCTTGGACTCTGGAAACACCATATATTTT.

In its sample, this clone was seen a few times. The chain carries TRBV7-8 and TRBJ1-2; 7 nucleotides align to TRBD1. Per the germline V gene, CDR1 is SGHVS and CDR2 is FQNEAQ. The CDR3 runs 17 residues. Trimming at V came to 3 bases and at J to 0 bases, leaving 10 bases not matched to a gene. The CDR3 here is CASSFTGDGLSNYGYTF. CDR3 nucleotides: TGTGCCAGCAGCTTCACAGGGGACGGACTGTCTAACTATGGCTACACCTTC.

V gene TRBV5-8 combines with J gene TRBJ2-5; TRBD1 agrees at 8 bases. CDR1 SGHTS and CDR2 YDEGEE come from the germline V gene. The trim removed 0 bases at V and 5 bases at J, leaving 6 bases unmatched. CDR3 length: 15 amino acids. The CDR3 nucleotides are TGTGCCAGCAGCTTGGGGAACACAGGGGGGGAGACCCAGTACTTC. It yields the protein CASSLGNTGGETQYF.

The chain carries TRBV14 and TRBJ2-5, with 8 bases fitting TRBD1. CDR1 is SGHDN and CDR2 is FVKESK in the germline V gene. V gave up 3 bases and J gave up 5 bases; unmatched junction bases: 11. The length of the CDR3 is 16 residues. CDR3 amino acids: CASSQGRGLGRETQYF. The CDR3 DNA follows: TGTGCCAGCAGCCAGGGCAGGGGGCTAGGTCGGGAGACCCAGTACTTC.

V is TRBV29-1 and J is TRBJ1-2; TRBD1 is a possible D gene (5 bases). This CDR3 has 13 amino acids. CDR1 and CDR2 from the germline V gene are SQVTM and ANQGSEA. V lost 7 bases, J lost 4 bases, and 16 bases lay in between. Here the CDR3 DNA reads TGCAGCGCCCGGCGGGGCGATGGCTATGGCTACACCTTC. Its protein product is CSARRGDGYGYTF.

Remarks on this clone: At one boundary the junction diverges from the germline segment, which might be a read error. V and J are TRBV28 and TRBJ2-2; 7 positions agree with TRBD2. Germline assignment: CDR1 MDHEN and CDR2 SYDVKM. This CDR3 comprises 15 residues. The CDR3, as DNA: TGTGCCAGCAGTTTGGGGGGGTCGAAGACCGGGGAGCTGTTTTTT. This codes for CASSLGGSKTGELFF.